This T cell receptor (beta chain) was documented in a study of shared clonotypes between healthy human individuals. Study details: Per-donor plates numbered three CD4 naive, three CD4 memory, two CD8 naive and one CD8 memory.

The repertoire was sequenced with immunoSEQ multiplex PCR; TCRdb's copy has only in-frame clones and lacks some. The table lists 2 million to 2.5 million clones, about 95% of them singletons. All donors were healthy HIV-negative adults lacking recent acute infections or vaccinations. V was shortened by 8 bases and J by 8 bases, with 15 bases between the two germline ends. The CDR3 runs to 13 residues. The V gene's germline CDR1 is SEHNR and CDR2 FQNEAQ (reference sequence). This receptor was obtained from a man between 18 and 29 years old in good health. Sample: naive CD4+ T cells sorted from blood. Indicated subset: CD45RA+ positively selected. This chain uses TRBV7-9 with TRBJ2-2; no firm D call. The CDR3, as DNA: TGTGCCAGCGACGAGGTTTTGATGGGGGAGCTGTTTTTT. This gives the protein CASDEVLMGELFF.